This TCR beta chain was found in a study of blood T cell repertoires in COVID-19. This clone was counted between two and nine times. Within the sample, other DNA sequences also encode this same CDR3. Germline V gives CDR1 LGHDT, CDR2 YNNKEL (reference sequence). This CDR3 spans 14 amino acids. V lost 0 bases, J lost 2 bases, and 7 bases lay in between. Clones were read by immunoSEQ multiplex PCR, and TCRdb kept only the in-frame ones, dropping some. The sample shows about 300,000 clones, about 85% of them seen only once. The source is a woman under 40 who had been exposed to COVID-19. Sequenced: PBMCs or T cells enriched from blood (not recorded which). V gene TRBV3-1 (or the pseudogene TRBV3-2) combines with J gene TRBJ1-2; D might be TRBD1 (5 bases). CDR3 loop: CASSQDSGNYGYTF. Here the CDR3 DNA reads TGTGCCAGCAGCCAAGATTCAGGGAACTATGGCTACACCTTC.